Presented here are 25 T cell receptor beta chains from one specimen sequenced in a study of beta chain features in type 1 diabetes. No cognate antigen is known for these TCRs. The study's findings and limits: Type 1 diabetes patients had moderately but significantly shorter TCRB CDR3s in all four CD4+ subsets.

Sequenced material consisted of expressed TCRB transcripts (all of the isolated RNA was reverse transcribed). Sequenced by immunoSEQ multiplex PCR; TCRdb stores in-frame clones only, minus some. The sample lists around 250,000 clones; more than 13% were seen once. Material: naive CD4+ T cells from blood. The receptors come from a man aged 25-45 years with type 1 diabetes.

The chain combines TRBV29-1 with TRBJ1-2, with TRBD1 matching over 8 bases. This CDR3 is built from 15 residues. Germline V lookup: CDR1 SQVTM, CDR2 ANQGSEA. J was trimmed by 4 bases and V by 5 bases; bases with no gene match: 12. For the CDR3, the DNA is TGCAGCGTTTCCGGACAGGGCGAAGTTGGCTATGGCTACACCTTC. It yields the protein CSVSGQGEVGYGYTF.

This clone has just a few counts. The V gene is TRBV27, the J gene TRBJ2-1; a weak D match, TRBD2 (6 bases). CDR1 is MNHEY, CDR2 SMNVEV, per germline (reference sequence). The germline V and J ends were trimmed by 5 bases and 7 bases, with 15 bases remaining between them. The CDR3 has 14 residues. DNA for the CDR3: TGTGCCAGCAGTCCCCACGGGAGAGGAAATGAGCAGTTCTTC. Encoded protein: CASSPHGRGNEQFF.

This clone was seen more than once but under ten times. This rearrangement joins TRBV7-9 to TRBJ2-5; TRBD2 matches 7 bases. The CDR3 is 14 amino acids. Germline values: CDR1 SEHNR, CDR2 FQNEAQ (reference sequence). Trimming took 7 bases from V and 5 from J; bases not matched to a gene: 10. CDR3 sequence (DNA): TGTGCCAGCACCCCTCGCACCGGGGGGGAGACCCAGTACTTC. This codes for CASTPRTGGETQYF.

This clone came up a few times. This rearrangement joins TRBV4-1 to TRBJ2-1, with TRBD2 matching over 7 bases. The CDR3 covers 16 residues. Germline loops: CDR1 MGHRA, CDR2 YSYEKL. The J segment lost 0 bases and the V segment lost 10 bases, leaving 12 bases of the junction unmatched. This CDR3 is CATGLSPLVSYNEQFF. CDR3 coding DNA: TGCGCCACGGGACTATCTCCCTTGGTCTCCTACAATGAGCAGTTCTTC.

This clone was picked up a small number of times. The chain carries TRBV29-1 and TRBJ2-7, with 7 positions matching TRBD1. Germline assignment: CDR1 SQVTM and CDR2 ANQGSEA. J was trimmed by 2 bases and V by 4 bases; bases with no gene match: 11. This CDR3 is built from 15 residues. CDR3 nucleotides: TGCAGCGTTGGCGTTCCGGGACAGAATACCTACGAGCAGTACTTC. As protein: CSVGVPGQNTYEQYF.

Only a few counts were recorded for this clone. This chain joins TRBV2 and TRBJ1-4, with D hard to call. This CDR3 comprises 14 residues. Germline V gene sequence: CDR1 SNHLY, CDR2 FYNNEI. The V end lost 2 bases, the J end lost 13 bases, and 17 bases lay between the germline ends. CDR3 region: CASSEPRQRKLLFF. The CDR3 DNA is TGTGCCAGCAGTGAACCGAGGCAGAGGAAACTACTGTTTTTT.

This chain's CDR3 is CASSEPSGSENEQFF. CDR3 DNA sequence: TGTGCCAGCAGTGAACCTAGCGGGAGTGAAAATGAGCAGTTCTTC. The gene calls are TRBV25-1 and TRBJ2-1, with 10 bases that match TRBD2. The V gene's germline CDR1 is MGHDK and CDR2 SYGVNS. The CDR3 contains 15 residues. J was trimmed by 7 bases and V by 2 bases; bases with no gene match: 5. Drawing the rest from reference TRBV25-1 and TRBJ2-1, the complete variable domain is EADIYQTPRYLVIGTGKKITLECSQTMGHDKMYWYQQDPGMELHLIHYSYGVNSTEKGDLSSESTVSRIRTEHFPLTLESARPSHTSQYLCASSEPSGSENEQFFGPGTRLTVL.

This clone occurred a few times. The chain joins TRBV5-1 to TRBJ2-7; 7 bases match TRBD2. The junction had 6 bases not matched to a gene; V was cut back by 0 bases and J by 0 bases. CDR3 length equals 16 residues. Per germline, CDR1 SGHRS and CDR2 YFSETQ. CDR3: CASSLDGGSNSYEQYF. Written as DNA, the CDR3 is TGCGCCAGCAGCTTGGATGGCGGGAGCAACTCCTACGAGCAGTACTTC.

V gene TRBV6-5 combines with J gene TRBJ1-2; 8 positions match TRBD1. V was clipped by 0 bases and J by 8 bases; unmatched bases: 8. The CDR3 spans 15 residues. Germline-derived CDR1 and CDR2 are MNHEY and SVGAGI. CDR3 protein: CASSYSTGTGSGYTF. The CDR3 region has the DNA TGTGCCAGCAGTTACTCGACCGGGACAGGTTCGGGCTACACCTTC.

Only a few counts were recorded for this clone. The chain is built from TRBV4-3 and TRBJ2-7, with a weak D call TRBD1 (5 bases). The CDR3 contains 13 residues. The V gene lost 3 bases and the J gene lost 4 bases, with 10 bases spanning the gap. Germline V gene sequence: CDR1 LGHNA, CDR2 YSLEER. CDR3 sequence (DNA): TGCGCCAGCAGCCAGGCTCAGGGTTACGAGCAGTACTTC. Its protein product is CASSQAQGYEQYF.

The chain joins TRBV4-2 to TRBJ2-1; 11 positions agree with TRBD2. CDR1 and CDR2 (germline): LGHNA, YNFKEQ. After removal of 3 bases from V and 6 bases from J, the junction contained 4 bases not matched to a gene. CDR3 length equals 15 residues. CDR3 sequence: CASSQLTSGSNEQFF. The CDR3 nucleotides are TGTGCCAGCAGCCAGCTCACTAGCGGGAGCAATGAGCAGTTCTTC.

This clone was seen a handful of times. V gene TRBV4-2 combines with J gene TRBJ2-2, with 8 bases matching TRBD1. CDR1 and CDR2 (germline): LGHNA, YNFKEQ. Trimming removed 2 bases from V and 7 bases from J; junction bases left unmatched: 6. The CDR3 has 15 residues. The CDR3 DNA reads TGTGCCAGCAGCCAATCGGACAGGGTAAACGGGGAGCTGTTTTTT. This codes for CASSQSDRVNGELFF.

There are a few counts of this clone. The chain is built from TRBV6-1 and TRBJ2-3; D might be TRBD2 (5 bases). Trimming removed 0 bases at V and 3 bases at J, with 7 bases between. The germline V gene has CDR1 MNHNS and CDR2 SASEGT. The CDR3 is 14 amino acids. CDR3 loop: CASSEASGTDTQYF. The CDR3 region has the DNA TGTGCCAGCAGTGAAGCATCGGGGACAGATACGCAGTATTTT.

For the CDR3, the DNA is TGTGCCAGCAGCTTCGATCGGGACTCCTACGAGCAGTACTTC. This gives the protein CASSFDRDSYEQYF. The chain is built from TRBV7-8 and TRBJ2-7; tentatively, D is TRBD2 (5 bases). CDR1 and CDR2 from the germline V gene are SGHVS and FQNEAQ. Trimming removed 3 bases from V and 0 bases from J, with 9 bases in between. The CDR3 covers 14 residues.

This chain uses TRBV19 with TRBJ2-7; tentative D call: TRBD2 (5 bases). V was pared by 3 bases and J by 1 base, with 22 bases between. The V gene's germline CDR1 is LNHDA and CDR2 SQIVND (reference sequence). The CDR3 totals 18 residues. The DNA of the CDR3 is TGTGCCAGTAGTATGCTATCGGTGGGGAGTAACCCGTCCTACGAGCAGTACTTC. This codes for CASSMLSVGSNPSYEQYF.

The chain uses TRBV9 and TRBJ1-1, with D unresolved. CDR1 SGDLS and CDR2 YYNGEE come from the germline V gene. V was shortened by 7 bases and J by 3 bases, with 13 bases between the two germline ends. The CDR3 length is 13 residues. CDR3 DNA: TGTGCCAGCGCCGAGGGAGGTGACACTGAAGCTTTCTTT. Translating gives CASAEGGDTEAFF.

The CDR3 region has the DNA TGTGCCAGCAGCTTGTGGAGGGTCGATGGCTACACCTTC. It encodes CASSLWRVDGYTF. The chain joins TRBV5-6 to TRBJ1-2; D ambiguous. This CDR3 contains 13 residues. Germline loops: CDR1 SGHDT, CDR2 YYEEEE. Trimming took off 1 base at V and 6 bases at J, with 10 bases between the two ends.

This clone was recorded a few times. J is TRBJ2-3 and V is TRBV5-6, with 8 positions matching TRBD2. Germline trimming cut 2 bases from V and 2 bases from J; bases unmatched to any gene: 7. Germline V gives CDR1 SGHDT, CDR2 YYEEEE. CDR3 length: 16 amino acids. CDR3 region: CASSFPGLADTDTQYF. The CDR3 DNA follows: TGTGCCAGCAGCTTTCCCGGACTAGCCGACACAGATACGCAGTATTTT.

In this sample, this clone turned up a few times. V is TRBV29-1 and J is TRBJ1-2, with D maybe TRBD1 (5 bases). The CDR3 is 14 amino acids. V lost 6 bases, J lost 3 bases, and 17 bases lay in between. Germline lookup yields CDR1 SQVTM and CDR2 ANQGSEA. The DNA of the CDR3 is TGCAGCGTCACACCCACGGGGGGTGACTATGGCTACACCTTC. This sequence encodes CSVTPTGGDYGYTF.

This clone showed up just a few times. The V and J genes are TRBV28 and TRBJ2-1; 10 nucleotides match TRBD2. The CDR3 extends over 16 amino acids. After removal of 5 bases from V and 5 bases from J, the junction contained 9 bases not matched to a gene. Germline V lookup: CDR1 MDHEN, CDR2 SYDVKM. The CDR3 spells CASSQSSGRAHNEQFF. The CDR3 DNA follows: TGTGCCAGCAGTCAATCCAGCGGGAGGGCCCACAATGAGCAGTTCTTC.

This clone has more than one count but fewer than ten. This chain joins TRBV29-1 and TRBJ2-1, with 9 positions matching TRBD2. V dropped 5 bases and J dropped 6; count of bases not matched to a gene: 14. The V gene's germline CDR1 is SQVTM and CDR2 ANQGSEA. This CDR3 has 16 residues. The CDR3 loop is CSVRLGLAPLANEQFF. DNA of the CDR3: TGCAGCGTTCGGTTGGGACTAGCCCCCCTGGCCAATGAGCAGTTCTTC.

This clone was observed a handful of times. The genes are TRBV19 and TRBJ1-1; 7 bases are shared with TRBD1. Per the germline V gene, CDR1 is LNHDA and CDR2 is SQIVND (reference sequence). Germline trimming cut 5 bases from V and 1 base from J; bases unmatched to any gene: 10. This CDR3 comprises 16 residues. The CDR3 reads CASSPGQARGNTEAFF. CDR3 sequence (DNA): TGTGCCAGTAGTCCAGGACAGGCTCGAGGGAACACTGAAGCTTTCTTT.

This clone was seen a few times. This chain joins TRBV9 and TRBJ2-5; the D gene is possibly TRBD2 (6 bases). CDR3 length equals 14 residues. The V gene's germline CDR1 is SGDLS and CDR2 YYNGEE. Trimming shortened V by 4 bases and J by 3 bases, and 13 bases separated the two germline ends. The CDR3 loop is CASSPGLPKETQYF. The DNA of the CDR3 is TGTGCCAGCAGCCCGGGACTTCCGAAAGAGACCCAGTACTTC.

This clone was seen only a few times. V is TRBV5-1 and J is TRBJ1-4, with a weak D call TRBD1 (6 bases). CDR1 and CDR2 from the germline V gene are SGHRS and YFSETQ. Trimming shortened V by 4 bases and J by 5 bases, and 9 bases separated the two germline ends. The CDR3 loop spans 13 amino acids. The CDR3 bases are TGCGCCAGCAGCCCCCAGGGGAATGAAAAACTGTTTTTT. Translation gives CASSPQGNEKLFF.

This clone was seen more than once but under ten times. V usage is TRBV28 and J usage is TRBJ2-7; maybe TRBD2 (5 bases). The germline V gene encodes CDR1 MDHEN and CDR2 SYDVKM. V lost 6 bases to trimming and J lost 0 bases, with 18 bases between them. The CDR3 totals 16 residues. The CDR3 nucleotides read TGTGCCAGCAGCGAACACTTCGGGGAATCCTCCTACGAGCAGTACTTC. Translated, it gives CASSEHFGESSYEQYF.